The TCR beta chain under discussion was sequenced for a study of cytomegalovirus exposure and HLA in healthy donors. Overall study results and limits: Investigators reported under 200 TCR beta chains as tied to cytomegalovirus. Analysis performed later found more than 15,000 TCR beta sequences associated with HLA alleles at 0.05 false discovery rate.

As to this clone: Its antigen is unidentified.

Amplification used 60 Vbeta primers and 13 Jbeta primers. The authors' processing: In a later analysis, about 11 million of 65 million to 90 million unique beta chains occurred in at least two donors. Sequencing used immunoSEQ multiplex PCR; TCRdb keeps in-frame clones, though not all of them. D and trimming were read from the DNA, whereas the V and J calls and clone size are those reported in that table. The sample has over 100,000 clones. Trimming removed 0 bases at V and 1 base at J, with 9 bases between. This CDR3 region has 15 residues. CDR1 MNHNS and CDR2 SASEGT come from the germline V gene. This clonotype was sampled from a middle-aged man in good health and CMV-seropositive. The sample was PBMCs. The J gene is TRBJ1-1, the V gene TRBV6-1, with a weak D call TRBD1 (5 bases). CDR3 amino acids: CASSEALGGNTEAFF. DNA for the CDR3: TGTGCCAGCAGTGAAGCGCTGGGGGGGAACACTGAAGCTTTCTTT.